This TCR beta chain was observed in a study of identical twins. At least ten counts were recorded for this clonotype. With 1 base removed from V and 7 bases from J, the gap between germline ends came to 20 bases. This CDR3 region has 17 residues. In TCRdb, the 5' RACE reads were re-called with MiXCR into one record per CDR3 protein. The repertoire has a few hundred thousand distinct CDR3 sequences, about 8.1% of them found once; the top ten carry approximately 2%. These same data were also listed under a study on yellow fever vaccine responses in identical twins.

The chain employs TRBV12-3 or TRBV12-4 and TRBJ2-1; D gene ambiguous. This receptor was taken from a woman under 30 in good health. Sequencing was performed on memory (CD45RO+) T cells sorted from blood. CDR3 in amino acids: CASSLVGYGSLANEQFF. The CDR3 DNA reads as TGTGCCAGCAGTTTAGTTGGGTATGGCAGTTTAGCAAATGAGCAGTTCTTC.